This T cell receptor (beta chain) was recovered during a study of cytomegalovirus exposure and HLA in healthy donors. Study findings and constraints: It was only CMV serostatus that was available as immune exposure information. For most TCR beta V segments, an earlier analysis put the productive rate at about 90% or about 30% of the time.

This clone was picked up a small number of times. The antigen is undetermined. It was healthy bone marrow donors who served as donors. This CDR3 region has 15 residues. Per germline, CDR1 SGHTA and CDR2 FQGNSA. Germline trimming cut 1 base from V and 10 bases from J; bases unmatched to any gene: 10. The PCR contained 60 Vbeta and 13 Jbeta primers. Libraries were prepared by immunoSEQ multiplex PCR; TCRdb keeps only in-frame clonotypes and omits some of them. The sample holds roughly 150,000 clones; around 74% are singletons and the top ten take approximately 2.3%. The chain uses TRBV7-2 and TRBJ2-1, with 7 bases lining up with TRBD2. The sequencing sample was made of PBMCs. This TCR was recovered from a female donor in good health and CMV-seronegative. The CDR3 nucleotides read TGTGCCAGCAGCTTAGGGTCCGGTGGGGGGGTCGAGCAGTTCTTC. Amino acids: CASSLGSGGGVEQFF.